The entry that follows covers one T cell receptor (beta chain) sequence. Measured with immunoSEQ multiplex PCR; TCRdb has only the in-frame clones, and not every one. The data contain about 64,000 clones, about 94% of them singletons. These data belong to a study of CD4 T cells in relation to SARS-CoV-2 and coronaviruses. The CDR3 length is 14 residues. Per germline, CDR1 MRHNA and CDR2 SNTAGT. V lost 6 bases and J lost 7; bases outside the gene matches: 10. Before the COVID-19 pandemic, during about 2011-2019, CD4+ T cells were taken from unexposed donors. The sequence was obtained from a human donor in good health. This chain joins TRBV6-4 and TRBJ1-1; 8 nucleotides match TRBD1. The sequencing input was naive CD4+ T cells from PBMCs. Noted subset: naive CD4+ T cells isolated by negative enrichment. In nucleotides, the CDR3 is TGTGCCAGCAGCCCCGAGGACAGGGCGGGTGAAGCTTTCTTT. Translating it yields CASSPEDRAGEAFF.